What follows are 28 T cell receptor beta chains derived from one specimen sequenced in a study of T cell changes during pregnancy in multiple sclerosis. Only in-frame clones appear in the TCRdb table, and some are missing; sequencing was by immunoSEQ multiplex PCR. The table lists around 30,000 clones, roughly 89% of them singletons. The source was CD4+ T cells from peripheral blood mononuclear cells, collected in the third trimester of pregnancy. These receptors originate from a female donor in good health, enrolled as a control in a pregnancy study.

The chain couples TRBV7-9 to TRBJ1-1; D remains ambiguous. Trimming took off 2 bases at V and 4 bases at J, with 14 bases between the two ends. The CDR3 spans 15 residues. CDR1 and CDR2 (germline): SEHNR, FQNEAQ (reference sequence). The CDR3 nucleotides read TGTGCCAGCAGCTTAAGGGAGGGATGGAGCACTGAAGCTTTCTTT. It is translated as CASSLREGWSTEAFF.

V usage is TRBV5-1 and J usage is TRBJ2-7; 8 positions agree with TRBD1. From germline, CDR1 is SGHRS and CDR2 YFSETQ. J lost 3 bases, V lost 4 bases, and 3 bases had no gene match. CDR3 length: 13 amino acids. CDR3 sequence: CASSHGQGYEQYF. The CDR3 coding sequence is TGCGCCAGCAGCCACGGACAGGGCTACGAGCAGTACTTC. The full variable domain, with the rest looked up from reference TRBV5-1 and TRBJ2-7, is KAGVTQTPRYLIKTRGQQVTLSCSPISGHRSVSWYQQTPGQGLQFLFEYFSETQRNKGNFPGRFSGRQFSNSRSEMNVSTLELGDSALYLCASSHGQGYEQYFGPGTRLTVT.

This chain joins TRBV9 and TRBJ2-3, with 9 bases that match TRBD2. Germline loops: CDR1 SGDLS, CDR2 YYNGEE. This CDR3 has 15 residues. V lost 0 bases to trimming and J lost 4 bases; unmatched junction nucleotides: 3. This CDR3 reads CASSVDAGGPDTQYF. The CDR3 DNA reads as TGTGCCAGCAGCGTAGACGCGGGGGGGCCAGATACGCAGTATTTT.

The CDR3 here is CASRQGGGNTEAFF. In DNA, the CDR3 is TGTGCCAGCAGGCAGGGAGGGGGGAACACTGAAGCTTTCTTT. The rearrangement joins TRBV6-1 to TRBJ1-1; D perhaps matches TRBD1 (6 bases). From germline, CDR1 is MNHNS and CDR2 SASEGT. CDR3 length: 14 residues. The V and J ends lost 6 bases and 1 base respectively, with 12 bases between them.

This chain uses TRBV10-3 with TRBJ2-4, with 7 bases aligning to TRBD1. Germline CDR1 reads ENHRY; CDR2 reads SYGVKD. CDR3 size: 16 residues. V lost 2 bases and J lost 0; bases outside the gene matches: 4. This CDR3 reads CAISEEGARAKNIQYF. The CDR3 bases are TGTGCCATCAGTGAGGAGGGGGCGCGAGCCAAAAACATTCAGTACTTC.

CDR3 nucleotide sequence: TGTGCCAGCAGCCTAACCGCCGCAGGGAAGAACACCATATATTTT. Its protein product is CASSLTAAGKNTIYF. The chain has TRBV7-6 and TRBJ1-3, with D tentatively TRBD1 (5 bases). The CDR3 runs 15 residues. The V end was cut by 5 bases, the J end by 7 bases, with 18 bases between. The germline V gene encodes CDR1 SGHVS and CDR2 FNYEAQ.

This clone was detected once. The chain joins TRBV29-1 to TRBJ1-3; tentatively, D is TRBD1 (6 bases). Between the trimmed V and J ends, which lost 5 bases and 2 bases, there was a span of 10 bases. The germline V gene encodes CDR1 SQVTM and CDR2 ANQGSEA. The CDR3 has 13 residues. DNA for the CDR3: TGCAGCGTTAGGGCAGGGGCTGGAAACACCATATATTTT. Translation gives CSVRAGAGNTIYF.

V gene TRBV5-4 combines with J gene TRBJ1-1, with D unresolved. The CDR3 spans 16 residues. Germline loops: CDR1 SGHNT, CDR2 YYREEE (reference sequence). V lost 0 bases, J lost 1 base, and 13 bases lay in between. The CDR3 region has the DNA TGTGCCAGCAGCTTGGCCGTGGTAGGCGGGAACACTGAAGCTTTCTTT. It codes for CASSLAVVGGNTEAFF.

This rearrangement joins TRBV27 to TRBJ1-4; a possible D gene is TRBD1 (5 bases). Germline values: CDR1 MNHEY, CDR2 SMNVEV (reference sequence). The ends were cut back, 2 bases at V and 7 bases at J, with 20 bases in the middle. The CDR3 consists of 17 residues. CDR3 amino acids: CASSLMAAGVLPEKLFF. CDR3 bases: TGTGCCAGCAGTTTAATGGCGGCGGGGGTGCTACCTGAAAAACTGTTTTTT. Looking up the rest from reference TRBV27 and TRBJ1-4 gives the full variable domain: EAQVTQNPRYLITVTGKKLTVTCSQNMNHEYMSWYRQDPGLGLRQIYYSMNVEVTDKGDVPEGYKVSRKEKRNFPLILESPSPNQTSLYFCASSLMAAGVLPEKLFFGSGTQLSVL.

The chain carries TRBV7-2 and TRBJ2-5, with TRBD1 matching 12 bases. Trimming cost V 1 base and J 4 bases; bases outside gene matches: 10. The germline CDR1 and CDR2 sequences are SGHTA and FQGNSA. This CDR3 spans 18 amino acids. CDR3 protein: CASSLGSGGTGGRETQYF. The CDR3 DNA follows: TGTGCCAGCAGCTTAGGGTCTGGTGGGACAGGGGGCCGAGAGACCCAGTACTTC.

The gene calls are TRBV27 and TRBJ2-1, with 14 bases aligning to TRBD2. The V segment lost 4 bases and the J segment 6 bases; nucleotides outside the gene matches: 2. The CDR3 contains 15 residues. Germline lookup yields CDR1 MNHEY and CDR2 SMNVEV (reference sequence). The CDR3 reads CASSSGTSGGNEQFF. The DNA of the CDR3 is TGTGCCAGCAGTTCCGGGACTAGCGGGGGCAATGAGCAGTTCTTC.

CDR3 residues: CASSFRTANTGELFF. In DNA form, the CDR3 reads TGTGCCAGCAGTTTCCGGACAGCGAACACCGGGGAGCTGTTTTTT. The gene calls are TRBV6-5 and TRBJ2-2; D is perhaps TRBD1 (6 bases). The V gene lost 4 bases and the J gene lost 0 bases, with 9 bases spanning the gap. CDR3 length: 15 residues. Germline V gene data show CDR1 as MNHEY and CDR2 as SVGAGI.

The chain is built from TRBV19 and TRBJ2-7, with TRBD1 matching over 9 bases. The V and J ends lost 7 bases and 4 bases, in that order; junction bases with no gene match: 5. CDR1 is LNHDA, CDR2 SQIVND, per germline (reference sequence). CDR3 length: 13 amino acids. CDR3 DNA: TGTGCCAGTAAGAGACAGGGGGGGTACGAGCAGTACTTC. Protein sequence: CASKRQGGYEQYF.

The chain combines TRBV30 with TRBJ1-2; no clear D. In germline, CDR1 is GTSNPN, CDR2 SVGIG (reference sequence). Trimming removed 7 bases from V and 5 bases from J, with 8 bases in between. The CDR3 extends over 10 amino acids. In nucleotides, the CDR3 is TGTGCCTTCGGGAGTTATGGCTACACCTTC. This translates into CAFGSYGYTF.

The rearrangement links TRBV11-3 to TRBJ1-1; the D gene is possibly TRBD1 (5 bases). The CDR3 is made up of 12 amino acids. V was clipped by 5 bases and J by 11 bases, with 15 bases between them. The V gene's germline CDR1 is SGHNT and CDR2 YENEEA. CDR3 DNA sequence: TGTGCCAGCAGCCCCGGGGGGAGCGGGGCTTTCTTT. Its translation: CASSPGGSGAFF. The full variable domain, completed using reference TRBV11-3 and TRBJ1-1, is EAGVVQSPRYKIIEKKQPVAFWCNPISGHNTLYWYLQNLGQGPELLIRYENEEAVDDSQLPKDRFSAERLKGVDSTLKIQPAELGDSAVYLCASSPGGSGAFFGQGTRLTVV.

This chain connects TRBV10-1 to TRBJ2-7; D is perhaps TRBD1 (5 bases). Germline assignment: CDR1 WNHNN and CDR2 SYGVQD (reference sequence). V gave up 3 bases and J gave up 3 bases, with 9 bases separating them. CDR3 length equals 13 residues. CDR3 in DNA: TGCGCCAGCAGTGACGGCCAGGGCTACGAGCAGTACTTC. Translation: CASSDGQGYEQYF.

This clone was seen a single time. The chain employs TRBV5-4 and TRBJ1-1; 9 bases are a match to TRBD1. CDR3 size: 13 residues. Germline-derived CDR1 and CDR2 are SGHNT and YYREEE (reference sequence). The V gene end was trimmed by 4 bases and the J gene end by 9 bases; junction bases not matched to a gene: 7. CDR3: CASSLTGGGKAFF. As DNA, the CDR3 is TGTGCCAGCAGCCTAACAGGGGGCGGTAAAGCTTTCTTT.

The chain uses TRBV7-2 and TRBJ2-1; 9 bases align to TRBD2. The V segment lost 3 bases and the J segment 7 bases; nucleotides outside the gene matches: 7. CDR3 length: 15 residues. CDR1 SGHTA and CDR2 FQGNSA come from the germline V gene. CDR3 sequence: CASSLSSGSRNEQFF. The CDR3 DNA sequence: TGTGCCAGCAGCTTGAGTAGCGGGAGTAGGAATGAGCAGTTCTTC.

The chain uses TRBV2 and TRBJ2-1; no clear D gene. CDR3 length equals 15 residues. CDR1 and CDR2 from the germline V gene are SNHLY and FYNNEI. V was pared by 1 base and J by 0 bases, with 7 bases between. As DNA, the CDR3 is TGTGCCAGCAGTGAAGACAGTACCTCCTACAATGAGCAGTTCTTC. This gives the protein CASSEDSTSYNEQFF.

The V gene is TRBV10-3, the J gene TRBJ2-5; 12 bases map to TRBD1. There are 14 residues in the CDR3. The junction had 4 bases not matched to a gene; V was cut back by 6 bases and J by 5 bases. CDR1 ENHRY and CDR2 SYGVKD come from the germline V gene. In nucleotides, the CDR3 is TGTGCCATCAGGGGACAGGGGGCGGGGGAGACCCAGTACTTC. Amino acids: CAIRGQGAGETQYF.

The rearrangement links TRBV19 to TRBJ1-2, with D possibly matching TRBD1 (6 bases). Trimming pared 5 bases from V and 0 bases from J, leaving 10 bases between. The CDR3 sequence is 14 residues long. CDR1 is LNHDA and CDR2 is SQIVND in the germline V gene (reference sequence). The CDR3 loop is CASSSRTANYGYTF. The CDR3 nucleotides are TGTGCCAGTAGTTCACGGACAGCTAACTATGGCTACACCTTC. The variable domain in full, with the rest retrieved from reference TRBV19 and TRBJ1-2, is DGGITQSPKYLFRKEGQNVTLSCEQNLNHDAMYWYRQDPGQGLRLIYYSQIVNDFQKGDIAEGYSVSREKKESFPLTVTSAQKNPTAFYLCASSSRTANYGYTFGSGTRLTVV.

This clone was recorded a few times. The rearrangement joins TRBV6-6 to TRBJ2-7; 7 bases fit TRBD1. CDR1 and CDR2 from the germline V gene are MNHNY and SVGAGI (reference sequence). The CDR3 has 14 amino acids. V lost 6 bases, J lost 6 bases, and 11 bases stayed unmatched. The CDR3 spells CASSFTGAGGEQYF. The CDR3 bases are TGTGCCAGCAGCTTTACCGGGGCAGGGGGCGAGCAGTACTTC.

This clone was seen a few times. V is TRBV7-2 and J is TRBJ1-6; TRBD1 matches at 7 bases. CDR1 is SGHTA and CDR2 is FQGNSA in the germline V gene. The CDR3 spans 15 residues. Trimming at V came to 5 bases and at J to 7 bases, leaving 8 bases not matched to a gene. The CDR3: CASSRFTGQNSPLHF. As DNA, the CDR3 is TGTGCCAGCAGCCGCTTTACGGGACAGAATTCACCCCTCCACTTT.

This sequence joins TRBV2 and TRBJ1-4, with 7 bases matching TRBD1. V lost 2 bases and J lost 5; bases outside the gene matches: 5. This CDR3 is 15 amino acids long. Germline lookup yields CDR1 SNHLY and CDR2 FYNNEI. CDR3 DNA sequence: TGTGCCAGCAGTGAAACAGGGGCGACAAATGAAAAACTGTTTTTT. Translation: CASSETGATNEKLFF.

The chain combines TRBV30 with TRBJ1-2; 9 nucleotides line up with TRBD1. The length of the CDR3 is 11 residues. V trimming: 8 bases; J trimming: 3 bases; junction bases outside the gene matches: 1. The germline V gene encodes CDR1 GTSNPN and CDR2 SVGIG (reference sequence). The DNA for the CDR3 is TGTGCCGGGGACAGGGACTATGGCTACACCTTC. It is translated as CAGDRDYGYTF. Full variable domain (outside the CDR3, taken from reference TRBV30 and TRBJ1-2): SQTIHQWPATLVQPVGSPLSLECTVEGTSNPNLYWYRQAAGRGLQLLFYSVGIGQISSEVPQNLSASRPQDRQFILSSKKLLLSDSGFYLCAGDRDYGYTFGSGTRLTVV.

The gene calls are TRBV11-3 and TRBJ2-1; 15 bases map to TRBD2. Germline assignment: CDR1 SGHNT and CDR2 YENEEA. The ends lost 5 bases at V and 8 bases at J; junction bases unmatched: 4. The CDR3 runs to 15 residues. CDR3 sequence: CASSPGLAGGDEQFF. The CDR3 region has the DNA TGTGCCAGCAGCCCGGGACTAGCGGGGGGAGATGAGCAGTTCTTC.

The chain couples TRBV19 to TRBJ2-7; D perhaps matches TRBD2 (6 bases). V lost 3 bases and J lost 5, with 14 bases in between. Germline V gene lookup returns CDR1 LNHDA and CDR2 SQIVND (reference sequence). The CDR3 is made up of 14 amino acids. This CDR3 reads CASSIGRTRHEQYF. CDR3 nucleotide sequence: TGTGCCAGTAGTATTGGGAGGACCCGCCACGAGCAGTACTTC.

This chain uses TRBV15 with TRBJ2-2; 9 bases match TRBD2. The CDR3 spans 17 residues. Germline V lookup: CDR1 LNHNV, CDR2 YYDKDF (reference sequence). Unmatched junction bases numbered 11, after V lost 5 bases and J lost 4 bases. The CDR3 DNA sequence: TGTGCCACCAGCGGAGTAGCGGGAGTATACGGCACCGGGGAGCTGTTTTTT. This gives the protein CATSGVAGVYGTGELFF.